The 21 T cell receptor beta chains presented below share a single source sample, sequenced in a study of monozygotic twins with inflammatory bowel disease. No DNA is given; TCRdb re-called the 5' RACE reads and lists each CDR3 protein once. Its table records just over 300,000 distinct CDR3 sequences. Sequenced sample: blood. These receptors came from a human donor with ulcerative colitis or Crohn's disease, or a healthy co-twin of an affected twin (not recorded which).

This rearrangement joins TRBV7-6 to TRBJ2-2. CDR3 length equals 15 residues. Germline V CDR1 and CDR2: SGHVS, FNYEAQ. CDR3 loop: CASSLASYSAGELFF.

The rearrangement links TRBV3-1 to TRBJ1-1. Germline-derived CDR1 and CDR2 are LGHDT and YNNKEL (reference sequence). The CDR3 consists of 11 residues. The CDR3 spells CASSAETEAFF. The entire variable domain, with the rest obtained from reference TRBV3-1 and TRBJ1-1, is as follows: DTAVSQTPKYLVTQMGNDKSIKCEQNLGHDTMYWYKQDSKKFLKIMFSYNNKELIINETVPNRFSPKSPDKAHLNLHINSLELGDSAVYFCASSAETEAFFGQGTRLTVV.

The CDR3 sequence is CASSPRGLATNEKLFF. The rearrangement links TRBV7-8 to TRBJ1-4; without DNA, the TCRdb call of TRBD1 cannot be checked. The V gene's germline CDR1 is SGHVS and CDR2 FQNEAQ. This CDR3 is built from 16 residues.

This chain's CDR3 is CASSQRAGRGTDTQYF. This rearrangement joins TRBV3-1 to TRBJ2-3. Germline V gene data show CDR1 as LGHDT and CDR2 as YNNKEL (reference sequence). The CDR3 is made up of 16 amino acids.

The chain's CDR3 is CASSLAPSGASYEQYF. The chain combines TRBV5-1 with TRBJ2-7; lacking DNA, the TRBD1 call made by TCRdb goes unchecked. Germline lookup yields CDR1 SGHRS and CDR2 YFSETQ. The CDR3 totals 16 residues.

This chain uses TRBV7-8 with TRBJ2-1; TCRdb selects TRBD1, and the lack of DNA leaves this call unchecked. This CDR3 contains 13 residues. The V gene's germline CDR1 is SGHVS and CDR2 FQNEAQ. This CDR3 reads CASSPGGPIEQFF.

This chain joins TRBV27 and TRBJ2-1; TCRdb indicates TRBD2, and absent DNA this call remains unverified. Germline V gives CDR1 MNHEY, CDR2 SMNVEV (reference sequence). This CDR3 is built from 15 residues. The CDR3 loop reads CASTLSGDYKEEQFF.

This chain links TRBV7-2 with TRBJ2-1; with no DNA, the TCRdb D assignment of TRBD2 cannot be verified. The CDR3 totals 12 residues. Germline CDR1 is SGHTA and CDR2 is FQGNSA. The CDR3 is CASSIVRGKQFF.

The CDR3 here is CASSPVANTGELFF. This chain uses TRBV5-6 with TRBJ2-2. This CDR3 is 14 amino acids long. CDR1 and CDR2 (germline): SGHDT, YYEEEE.

This chain connects TRBV20-1 to TRBJ1-1; lacking DNA, the TRBD1 call made by TCRdb goes unchecked. CDR3 length: 14 residues. The germline gives CDR1 DFQATT, CDR2 SNEGSKA (reference sequence). CDR3 amino acids: CSARDNRVNTEAFF.

The chain couples TRBV5-1 to TRBJ1-1. The germline gives CDR1 SGHRS, CDR2 YFSETQ. The CDR3 extends over 13 amino acids. CDR3 protein: CASSEGLNTEAFF.

The chain couples TRBV6-5 to TRBJ1-2. The germline CDR1 and CDR2 sequences are MNHEY and SVGAGI. The CDR3 extends over 13 amino acids. The CDR3 is CASSPLANYGYTF.

This chain uses TRBV5-1 with TRBJ2-3. Germline CDR1 SGHRS, CDR2 YFSETQ. The CDR3 is 15 residues long. The CDR3 protein is CASSLAGKTTDTQYF.

The V call is TRBV28, the J call TRBJ2-5; TCRdb calls TRBD2, which cannot be checked without DNA. Germline V gives CDR1 MDHEN, CDR2 SYDVKM. The CDR3 consists of 16 residues. The CDR3 is CASSLVVAGTPETQYF.

V is TRBV12-3 or TRBV12-4 and J is TRBJ1-2; the D gene TCRdb calls, TRBD1, cannot be checked with no DNA. The CDR3 runs to 14 residues. This chain's CDR3 is CASSRADRSGGYTF.

The rearrangement joins TRBV12-3 or TRBV12-4 to TRBJ2-7. The length of the CDR3 is 15 residues. The CDR3 loop is CASSTLAVSSYEQYF.

The rearrangement links TRBV7-8 to TRBJ2-3; TCRdb gives TRBD2 as the D gene, but with no DNA this cannot be confirmed. This CDR3 has 16 amino acids. The germline CDR1 and CDR2 sequences are SGHVS and FQNEAQ. CDR3 sequence: CASSSSLARGGYTQYF. The entire variable domain, with the rest obtained from reference TRBV7-8 and TRBJ2-3, is as follows: GAGVSQSPRYKVAKRGQDVALRCDPISGHVSLFWYQQALGQGPEFLTYFQNEAQLDKSGLPSDRFFAERPEGSVSTLKIQRTQQEDSAVYLCASSSSLARGGYTQYFGPGTRLTVL.

The CDR3 protein is CASSQGRGFWEKLFF. The V and J genes are TRBV14 and TRBJ1-4. The germline CDR1 and CDR2 sequences are SGHDN and FVKESK. This CDR3 is built from 15 residues.

The chain recombines TRBV30 with TRBJ2-7. CDR1 GTSNPN and CDR2 SVGIG come from the germline V gene (reference sequence). The CDR3 consists of 12 residues. CDR3 loop: CAWSTQLYEQYF.

This sequence joins TRBV5-8 and TRBJ2-1; TCRdb gives TRBD1 as the D gene, but with no DNA this cannot be confirmed. The CDR3 consists of 13 residues. Germline-derived CDR1 and CDR2 are SGHTS and YDEGEE. CDR3 protein: CASSRDRVNEQFF.

The chain has TRBV7-2 and TRBJ2-3; TCRdb's D call, TRBD2, is unchecked because there is no DNA. The CDR3 length is 13 residues. The V gene's germline CDR1 is SGHTA and CDR2 FQGNSA. The CDR3 sequence: CASLSSPTDTQYF.